This T cell receptor (beta chain) was recovered during a study of T-cell reconstitution after alpha-beta-depleted transplantation in children. Findings of the study overall: A year had passed since transplant, and T-cell counts and diversity by then came mostly from newly produced T cells. Several hundred graft clones that had expanded were reportedly the source of alpha-beta T cells about two months after transplant.

Unique molecular identifiers were incorporated into the prepared TCRbeta library. A single record per CDR3 protein comes from TCRdb applying MiXCR to the PCR reads. The data hold about 540,000 distinct CDR3 sequences, with more than 20% observed a single time. Concerning this clonotype: Its antigen is not identified.

Trimming pared 3 bases from V and 0 bases from J, leaving 15 bases between. The CDR3 is made up of 16 amino acids. The sample here was PBMCs, taken before TCRalphabeta/CD19-depleted stem cell transplant. The sequence derives from a boy in the first two years of life with Wiskott-Aldrich syndrome, due to receive a stem cell transplant. The V and J genes are TRBV12-3 or TRBV12-4 and TRBJ2-7, with D uncertain. CDR3 sequence reads: CASSLVDSEVSYEQYF. The CDR3 DNA reads TGTGCCAGCAGTTTGGTGGATAGTGAGGTCTCCTACGAGCAGTACTTC.